This TCR beta chain was documented in a study of shared clonotypes between healthy human individuals. Overall study: CD4 naive cells filled three plates per donor, CD4 memory three, CD8 naive two and CD8 memory one.

Genomic DNA (from each subset) was split evenly across several immunoSEQ plates. The data were produced by immunoSEQ multiplex PCR, yet TCRdb's version contains in-frame clones alone and is incomplete. The table lists around 1 million clones, approximately 80% of them singletons. Regarding the study as a whole: Around 5.3% of naive CD4 clonotypes were shared across a handful of donors. Among the subsets, naive ones generally showed larger estimated richness than memory ones.

In the case of this clone: What it recognizes is unknown.

This CDR3 has 15 residues. Germline values: CDR1 SQVTM, CDR2 ANQGSEA. Trimming took 6 bases from V and 2 from J; bases not matched to a gene: 11. Sequencing was done on a sample of memory CD4+ T cells sorted from blood. Subset described: CD45RA-negative fraction. The sequence derives from a man in his late teens or twenties in good health. This chain uses TRBV29-1 with TRBJ2-5; 8 bases match TRBD2. Here the CDR3 reads CSVVQAGDPQETQYF. CDR3 in DNA: TGCAGCGTGGTCCAAGCGGGGGATCCACAAGAGACCCAGTACTTC.